This T cell receptor (beta chain) is from a study of T cell repertoires in cytomegalovirus infection. Study-level points and caveats: Across the ex vivo response, the dominant clonotypes were HLA-C-restricted CMV-specific TCR beta clonotypes. Based on cumulative public TCR beta family frequency, carriers of CMV plus the relevant HLA were identified.

TCRdb itself ran the reads through MiXCR, one entry per CDR3 protein. The sample records fewer than 300,000 distinct CDR3 sequences, roughly 26% being singletons. As for this clonotype: Its matching antigen is unknown.

This CDR3 spans 13 amino acids. CDR1 and CDR2 (germline): MDHEN, SYDVKM. The V end was cut by 2 bases, the J end by 8 bases, with 12 bases between. The sequence derives from a human donor in good health (CMV status not recorded). Some clones in this sample may be carry-over from other donors' samples. The chain recombines TRBV28 with TRBJ1-2; D remains unclear. Source material: PBMCs. The CDR3 here is CASSLAGREGYTF. The CDR3 DNA reads TGTGCCAGCAGTTTAGCAGGAAGAGAAGGCTACACCTTC.